One T cell receptor (beta chain) is described in this entry. Its antigen is not identified. Profiled with immunoSEQ multiplex PCR; TCRdb holds only in-frame clones, not every one. The sample shows fewer than 1.6 million clones, just under 99% of them seen only once. V shed 5 bases and J 7 bases; nucleotides not matched to a gene: 4. The germline V gene has CDR1 SEHNR and CDR2 FQNEAQ (reference sequence). The CDR3 consists of 15 residues. The data were taken from a study of shared clonotypes between healthy human individuals. Whole-study findings and limits: Clonotype sharing across several donors was observed for about 4.8% of naive CD4 clonotypes.

Sequencing was performed on naive CD4+ T cells sorted from blood. Stated subset: CD45RA+ positively selected. The rearrangement joins TRBV7-9 to TRBJ2-1; 14 bases line up with TRBD2. The sequence was collected from a young man in good health. The CDR3 coding sequence is TGTGCCAGCAGCCCCTGGACTAGCGGGAGGAATGAGCAGTTCTTC. Translation: CASSPWTSGRNEQFF. The full variable domain, in which reference TRBV7-9 and TRBJ2-1 provide the parts outside the CDR3, is DTGVSQNPRHKITKRGQNVTFRCDPISEHNRLYWYRQTLGQGPEFLTYFQNEAQLEKSRLLSDRFSAERPKGSFSTLEIQRTEQGDSAMYLCASSPWTSGRNEQFFGPGTRLTVL.